A selection of T cell receptor beta chains follows, all from one sample in a study of technical replicates of blood from a few donors. The assay was immunoSEQ multiplex PCR, and TCRdb's table has in-frame clones only and misses some. The sample comprises about 62,000 clones, around 87% of which are singletons, and roughly 4.8% rests with the top ten. Material: PBMCs. The receptors derive from a human donor in good health. Some clones in this sample may be carry-over from other donors' samples. Each CDR3 is given with its conserved first and last residue. D genes are given only for firm matches. Clone size is stated in some rows and not others, as once, few, many or a class when expanded.

d_gene	v_gene	j_gene	abundance	CDR3aa	CDR3nt
TRBD2	TRBV29-1	TRBJ2-1	NA	CSVAGGAYNEQFF	TGCAGCGTTGCGGGGGGGGCATACAATGAGCAGTTCTTC
NA	TRBV29-1	TRBJ2-3	NA	CSVVQGTDTQYF	TGCAGCGTAGTGCAGGGCACAGATACGCAGTATTTT
NA	TRBV30	TRBJ2-5	NA	CACHIRGSRETQYF	TGTGCCTGTCATATAAGGGGGTCACGGGAGACCCAGTACTTC
TRBD1	TRBV27	TRBJ1-2	NA	CASSLTGGYGYTF	TGTGCCAGCAGTCTGACAGGGGGGTATGGCTACACCTTC
TRBD1	TRBV5-4	TRBJ1-6	NA	CASSRGQNNSPLHF	TGTGCCAGCAGCCGGGGACAGAATAATTCACCCCTCCACTTT
TRBD1	TRBV18	TRBJ2-7	NA	CASSSGGQGAYEQYF	TGTGCCAGCTCAAGCGGGGGACAGGGGGCCTACGAGCAGTACTTC
NA	TRBV2	TRBJ2-3	NA	CASSDLGGLTDTQYF	TGTGCCAGCAGTGATCTGGGGGGGCTCACAGATACGCAGTATTTT
NA	TRBV2	TRBJ2-3	NA	CASRSVADTQYF	TGTGCCAGCAGGAGTGTCGCAGATACGCAGTATTTT
TRBD1	TRBV12-5	TRBJ2-4	NA	CASGTRTGGEDIQYF	TGTGCTAGTGGTACCAGGACAGGGGGCGAGGACATTCAGTACTTC
NA	TRBV30	TRBJ2-1	NA	CAWKEYNEQFF	TGTGCCTGGAAGGAGTACAATGAGCAGTTCTTC
TRBD2	TRBV7-8	TRBJ2-7	NA	CASSLVGGGGEQYF	TGTGCCAGCAGCTTAGTCGGGGGGGGCGGAGAGCAGTACTTC
NA	TRBV5-1	TRBJ1-4	NA	CASSLGGGYEKLFF	TGCGCCAGCAGCTTGGGGGGGGGATATGAAAAACTGTTTTTT
TRBD1	TRBV30	TRBJ1-1	NA	CAWSKQRSPGQGRGEAFF	TGTGCCTGGAGTAAACAAAGATCCCCGGGACAGGGGCGAGGTGAAGCTTTCTTT
TRBD2	TRBV7-3	TRBJ2-1	NA	CASSIAGGGNEQFF	TGTGCCAGCAGCATAGCGGGAGGAGGAAATGAGCAGTTCTTC
NA	TRBV7-9	TRBJ2-3	NA	CASSNTGGGDTQYF	TGTGCCAGCAGTAACACGGGGGGCGGGGATACGCAGTATTTT
NA	TRBV29-1	TRBJ2-2	NA	CSVLGSVNTGELFF	TGCAGCGTCCTGGGGAGTGTGAACACCGGGGAGCTGTTTTTT
NA	TRBV19	TRBJ2-5	NA	CASSIGQGQETQYF	TGTGCCAGTAGTATTGGGCAGGGGCAAGAGACCCAGTACTTC
TRBD1	TRBV29-1	TRBJ2-7	NA	CSVDPQGAGEQYF	TGCAGCGTTGACCCCCAGGGGGCGGGCGAGCAGTACTTC
TRBD1	TRBV18	TRBJ1-1	NA	CASSPDRGPNTEAFF	TGTGCCAGCTCACCAGACAGGGGCCCGAACACTGAAGCTTTCTTT
NA	TRBV18	TRBJ2-5	NA	CASSRAGSYQETQYF	TGTGCCAGCTCACGAGCCGGGAGCTATCAAGAGACCCAGTACTTC
TRBD2	TRBV6-1	TRBJ2-1	NA	CASSVSGTSRKGYNEQFF	TGTGCCAGCAGTGTTTCTGGGACTAGCAGGAAAGGGTACAATGAGCAGTTCTTC
NA	TRBV7-2	TRBJ1-6	NA	CASSLVGQSSYNSPLHF	TGTGCCAGCAGCTTAGTCGGACAGAGCTCCTATAATTCACCCCTCCACTTT
NA	TRBV5-6	TRBJ1-4	NA	CASSLGRIGEKLFF	TGTGCCAGCAGCTTAGGCAGGATCGGAGAAAAACTGTTTTTT
TRBD2	TRBV4-2	TRBJ2-2	NA	CASSRTTREGGELFF	TGTGCCAGCAGCCGTACGACTAGGGAGGGCGGGGAGCTGTTTTTT
TRBD1	TRBV4-1	TRBJ2-1	NA	CASSQGPTGASYNEQFF	TGCGCCAGCAGCCAAGGCCCGACAGGGGCGTCCTACAATGAGCAGTTCTTC
TRBD2	TRBV5-1	TRBJ2-1	NA	CASSGSGAYNEQFF	TGCGCCAGCAGCGGAAGCGGGGCATACAATGAGCAGTTCTTC
NA	TRBV7-9	TRBJ2-1	NA	CAREDGNEQFF	TGTGCCAGGGAGGATGGCAATGAGCAGTTCTTC
NA	TRBV18	TRBJ2-7	NA	CASSPGGGNYEQYF	TGTGCCAGCTCACCGGGTGGGGGGAACTACGAGCAGTACTTC
NA	TRBV5-6	TRBJ1-1	NA	CASSLAGMNTEAFF	TGTGCCAGCAGCTTGGCAGGGATGAACACTGAAGCTTTCTTT
NA	TRBV7-6	TRBJ2-7	NA	CASSLEEGFTYEQYF	TGTGCCAGCAGCTTAGAAGAGGGATTTACCTACGAGCAGTACTTC
NA	TRBV19	TRBJ1-1	NA	CASSTFGGRTEAFF	TGTGCCAGTAGTACATTCGGGGGGAGAACTGAAGCTTTCTTT
NA	TRBV7-2	TRBJ2-3	NA	CASSPRGPSTSTDTQYF	TGTGCCAGCAGCCCGCGAGGGCCATCAACTAGCACAGATACGCAGTATTTT
TRBD2	TRBV5-4	TRBJ2-7	NA	CASSGGLAGPRYF	TGTGCCAGCAGCGGGGGACTAGCAGGCCCTCGGTACTTC
TRBD2	TRBV7-3	TRBJ2-3	NA	CASSSSGGPYTQYF	TGTGCCAGCAGCTCTAGCGGGGGGCCATATACGCAGTATTTT
NA	TRBV18	TRBJ2-3	NA	CASSPLAGSSTDTQYF	TGTGCCAGCTCACCACTTGCAGGATCTAGCACAGATACGCAGTATTTT
TRBD1	TRBV7-8	TRBJ2-1	once	CASSLGTGRSSEQFF	TGTGCCAGCAGCTTGGGGACAGGGAGATCGAGTGAGCAGTTCTTC
NA	TRBV6-1	TRBJ1-5	NA	CASLDSGDQPQHF	TGTGCCAGCCTGGACAGCGGGGATCAGCCCCAGCATTTT
TRBD1	TRBV4-3	TRBJ2-2	NA	CASSRGSGQGSGTGELFF	TGCGCCAGCAGCCGCGGGAGCGGACAGGGGTCGGGCACCGGGGAGCTGTTTTTT
TRBD1	TRBV7-2	TRBJ1-5	NA	CASSRTGNQPQHF	TGTGCCAGCAGCAGGACAGGGAATCAGCCCCAGCATTTT
NA	TRBV10-3	TRBJ2-3	NA	CAISARLPRRADTQYF	TGTGCCATCAGTGCCCGACTACCCCGGAGGGCAGATACGCAGTATTTT
TRBD2	TRBV6-5	TRBJ2-1	NA	CASSSSSGGAWQEQFF	TGTGCCAGCAGTTCGTCTAGCGGGGGGGCCTGGCAGGAGCAGTTCTTC
NA	TRBV7-3	TRBJ2-7	NA	CASSLGDIYEQYF	TGTGCCAGCAGCTTGGGGGACATTTACGAGCAGTACTTC